Listed below are T cell receptor beta chains from one sample, sequenced in a study of blood T cell repertoires in COVID-19. Profiled with immunoSEQ multiplex PCR; TCRdb holds only in-frame clones, not every one. The sample yields over 65,000 clones, roughly 90% seen once. Sequences were obtained from peripheral blood. These receptors were obtained from a man aged 25-45 years with acute or convalescent COVID-19. The CDR3 runs from the conserved cysteine through the conserved F or W. D genes are given only for firm matches. Some rows have no size entry. The others give once, few or many, or a class for an expanded clone.

clone size: .; V gene: TRBV4-1; J gene: TRBJ2-7; D gene: .; CDR3 protein: CASSQDATRSYEQYF; CDR3 DNA: TGCGCCAGCAGCCAAGATGCCACTCGTTCCTACGAGCAGTACTTC
clone size: .; V gene: TRBV10-3; J gene: TRBJ2-2; D gene: TRBD2; CDR3 protein: CAISDGGDTGELFF; CDR3 DNA: TGTGCCATCAGTGACGGGGGGGACACCGGGGAGCTGTTTTTT
clone size: .; V gene: TRBV28; J gene: TRBJ2-5; D gene: TRBD2; CDR3 protein: CASNRDYKETQYF; CDR3 DNA: TGTGCCAGCAATCGGGACTATAAGGAGACCCAGTACTTC
clone size: .; V gene: TRBV18; J gene: TRBJ2-7; D gene: TRBD2; CDR3 protein: CASSRLAGDSYEQYF; CDR3 DNA: TGTGCCAGCTCACGACTAGCGGGGGACTCCTACGAGCAGTACTTC
clone size: once; V gene: TRBV4-2; J gene: TRBJ1-6; D gene: .; CDR3 protein: CASSKEVSSYNSPLHF; CDR3 DNA: TGTGCCAGCAGCAAGGAGGTGAGCTCCTATAATTCACCCCTCCACTTT
clone size: .; V gene: TRBV18; J gene: TRBJ2-2; D gene: TRBD1; CDR3 protein: CASSPSGQSTGELFF; CDR3 DNA: TGTGCCAGCTCACCCTCGGGACAGAGCACCGGGGAGCTGTTTTTT
clone size: few; V gene: TRBV4-1; J gene: TRBJ2-7; D gene: TRBD2; CDR3 protein: CASSPLAGGSYEQYF; CDR3 DNA: TGCGCCAGCAGCCCACTAGCGGGGGGCTCCTACGAGCAGTACTTC
clone size: .; V gene: TRBV3-1/TRBV3-2; J gene: TRBJ1-3; D gene: .; CDR3 protein: CASSQGILRRTSGNTIYF; CDR3 DNA: TGTGCCAGCAGCCAAGGGATCCTGAGGAGGACCTCTGGAAACACCATATATTTT
clone size: .; V gene: TRBV5-1; J gene: TRBJ2-1; D gene: .; CDR3 protein: CASSLGRESVRFF; CDR3 DNA: TGCGCCAGCAGCTTGGGACGGGAATCGGTCCGTTTCTTC
clone size: .; V gene: TRBV24-1; J gene: TRBJ2-1; D gene: .; CDR3 protein: CATSGGLNEQFF; CDR3 DNA: TGTGCCACCAGTGGAGGTCTCAATGAGCAGTTCTTC
clone size: .; V gene: TRBV4-3; J gene: TRBJ1-3; D gene: TRBD1; CDR3 protein: CASSLRQGTGNTIYF; CDR3 DNA: TGCGCCAGCAGCCTAAGACAGGGGACTGGAAACACCATATATTTT
clone size: once; V gene: TRBV10-3; J gene: TRBJ1-2; D gene: .; CDR3 protein: CAISEWRESVGYTF; CDR3 DNA: TGTGCCATCAGTGAGTGGAGGGAATCGGTTGGCTACACCTTC
clone size: .; V gene: TRBV6-5; J gene: TRBJ2-2; D gene: .; CDR3 protein: CASSLGAGELFF; CDR3 DNA: TGTGCCAGCAGCTTAGGGGCCGGGGAGCTGTTTTTT
clone size: once; V gene: TRBV14; J gene: TRBJ1-1; D gene: TRBD1; CDR3 protein: CASSDRGMNTEAFF; CDR3 DNA: TGTGCCAGTTCAGACAGGGGGATGAACACTGAAGCTTTCTTT
clone size: once; V gene: TRBV6-2/TRBV6-3; J gene: TRBJ1-2; D gene: .; CDR3 protein: CASSRQAYGYTF; CDR3 DNA: TGTGCCAGCAGCAGACAGGCTTATGGCTACACCTTC
clone size: .; V gene: TRBV28; J gene: TRBJ1-5; D gene: .; CDR3 protein: CASTRGGAHQPQHF; CDR3 DNA: TGTGCCAGCACTCGGGGGGGAGCCCATCAGCCCCAGCATTTT
clone size: once; V gene: TRBV4-1; J gene: TRBJ1-5; D gene: .; CDR3 protein: CASSQPGSYQPQHF; CDR3 DNA: TGCGCCAGCAGCCAACCGGGATCCTATCAGCCCCAGCATTTT
clone size: .; V gene: TRBV10-1; J gene: TRBJ2-2; D gene: TRBD1; CDR3 protein: CARATGTAVTGELFF; CDR3 DNA: TGCGCCAGGGCCACCGGGACAGCTGTTACCGGGGAGCTGTTTTTT
clone size: few; V gene: TRBV29-1; J gene: TRBJ2-6; D gene: TRBD1; CDR3 protein: CSPPDRGLPGANVLTF; CDR3 DNA: TGCAGCCCCCCAGACAGGGGTCTTCCTGGGGCCAACGTCCTGACTTTC
clone size: .; V gene: TRBV19; J gene: TRBJ2-6; D gene: .; CDR3 protein: CASKRSGANVLTF; CDR3 DNA: TGTGCCAGTAAGCGCTCTGGGGCCAACGTCCTGACTTTC
clone size: .; V gene: TRBV6-2/TRBV6-3; J gene: TRBJ2-7; D gene: .; CDR3 protein: CASSYRRWRASSYEQYF; CDR3 DNA: TGTGCCAGCAGTTACCGTCGTTGGAGAGCATCATCCTACGAGCAGTACTTC
clone size: .; V gene: TRBV4-3; J gene: TRBJ2-1; D gene: TRBD1; CDR3 protein: CASSAPRPGGRDEQFF; CDR3 DNA: TGCGCCAGCAGCGCTCCAAGGCCAGGGGGCAGGGATGAGCAGTTCTTC